Each of the 8 T cell receptor beta chains below was sequenced from the same sample in a study of control samples from healthy donors and cancer patients (TCRdb year 2020). Library preparation was by the immunoSEQ multiplex PCR assay. The clones in this table, taken by TCRdb from immuneACCESS, are in-frame only. Not every clone is retained; where verified, under half of the shortfall comes from an unresolved V gene, and the cause of the rest is unknown. A total of 75,000 to 95,000 clones appear in this sample, roughly 80% of them only once. Of the sample, 38% is held by the ten largest clones. The sequenced material came from PBMCs. Every receptor here comes from a man between 65 and 85 years old with lung cancer.

This clone was seen only a few times. The gene calls are TRBV18 and TRBJ2-7; 7 nucleotides match TRBD1. The CDR3 has 15 amino acids. The junction had 11 bases not matched to a gene; V was cut back by 2 bases and J by 7 bases. Germline V CDR1 and CDR2: KGHSH, LQKENI. The CDR3 coding sequence is TGTGCCAGCTCACCAATTCCTGGGACAGCCACAGAGCAGTACTTC. Translated, it gives CASSPIPGTATEQYF.

V usage is TRBV15 and J usage is TRBJ1-4, with a weak D call TRBD1 (6 bases). Looked up from germline, CDR1 is LNHNV and CDR2 is YYDKDF (reference sequence). Trimming took off 5 bases at V and 4 bases at J, with 8 bases between the two ends. The CDR3 extends over 13 amino acids. CDR3 amino acids: CATSRDINEKLFF. CDR3 nucleotides: TGTGCCACCAGCCGGGACATTAATGAAAAACTGTTTTTT.

The CDR3 DNA follows: TGTGCCAGCAGTTCCCAGGGGCTTGCTAATGAAAAACTGTTTTTT. Amino acids: CASSSQGLANEKLFF. The chain combines TRBV6-5 with TRBJ1-4, with D possibly matching TRBD1 (6 bases). CDR3 length equals 15 residues. V was pared by 4 bases and J by 3 bases, with 12 bases between. The germline V gene encodes CDR1 MNHEY and CDR2 SVGAGI.

The rearrangement uses TRBV5-8 and TRBJ1-1, with D perhaps matching TRBD1 (6 bases). The V end lost 0 bases, the J end lost 1 base, and 10 bases lay between the germline ends. The CDR3 sequence is 15 residues long. Germline lookup yields CDR1 SGHTS and CDR2 YDEGEE. CDR3 DNA sequence: TGTGCCAGCAGCTTGGTATGGGGGGCGAACACTGAAGCTTTCTTT. It specifies CASSLVWGANTEAFF.

The CDR3, as DNA: TGTGCCAGCAGCCAAGATCTGGCAGGGGAACTGTTTTTT. Translated: CASSQDLAGELFF. The chain joins TRBV14 to TRBJ1-4; a weak D match, TRBD1 (6 bases). Looked up from germline, CDR1 is SGHDN and CDR2 is FVKESK. This CDR3 has 13 residues. Between the trimmed V and J ends, which lost 0 bases and 12 bases, there was a span of 11 bases. The whole variable domain, filled in from reference TRBV14 and TRBJ1-4, reads EAGVTQFPSHSVIEKGQTVTLRCDPISGHDNLYWYRRVMGKEIKFLLHFVKESKQDESGMPNNRFLAERTGGTYSTLKVQPAELEDSGVYFCASSQDLAGELFFGSGTQLSVL.

The V call is TRBV28, the J call TRBJ2-6; perhaps TRBD2 as D (5 bases). CDR3 length: 14 residues. V lost 8 bases, J lost 2 bases, and 10 bases lay in between. Germline CDR1 is MDHEN and CDR2 is SYDVKM. The CDR3 reads CASSPGTGANVLTF. The CDR3 nucleotides read TGTGCCAGCTCCCCGGGGACTGGGGCCAACGTCCTGACTTTC. Full variable domain (outside the CDR3, taken from reference TRBV28 and TRBJ2-6): DVKVTQSSRYLVKRTGEKVFLECVQDMDHENMFWYRQDPGLGLRLIYFSYDVKMKEKGDIPEGYSVSREKKERFSLILESASTNQTSMYLCASSPGTGANVLTFGAGSRLTVL.

The chain combines TRBV6-5 with TRBJ1-3; the D is unclear. The CDR3 contains 15 residues. Germline assignment: CDR1 MNHEY and CDR2 SVGAGI. V gave up 2 bases and J gave up 2 bases, with 10 bases separating them. CDR3 residues: CASSYDQGPGNTIYF. CDR3 nucleotide sequence: TGTGCCAGCAGTTACGATCAAGGTCCTGGAAACACCATATATTTT.

This clone was found a few times. The gene calls are TRBV5-1 and TRBJ2-7; 8 nucleotides match TRBD1. This CDR3 region has 14 residues. The junction had 3 bases not matched to a gene; V was cut back by 4 bases and J by 0 bases. Germline V gene data show CDR1 as SGHRS and CDR2 as YFSETQ. CDR3 sequence: CASSRDRISYEQYF. CDR3 DNA sequence: TGCGCCAGCAGCAGGGACAGGATCTCCTACGAGCAGTACTTC.